Each of the 3 T cell receptor beta chains below was sequenced from the same sample in a study of T-cell reconstitution after alpha-beta-depleted transplantation in children. Preparation of the TCRbeta library involved a method that used unique molecular identifiers. Via MiXCR, TCRdb re-called the PCR reads, giving one row per CDR3 protein. The profile shows under 350,000 distinct CDR3 sequences, around 9.6% of them singletons. The sample in question was PBMCs from the stem cell graft donor, obtained from the stem cell graft. All receptors derive from a human donor who donated a stem cell graft to a child with SCID.

This clonotype appeared many times. This chain joins TRBV13 and TRBJ2-2; 9 bases align to TRBD1. The CDR3 spans 17 residues. Germline CDR1 PRHDT, CDR2 FYEKMQ (reference sequence). Trimming at V came to 6 bases and at J to 4 bases, leaving 12 bases not matched to a gene. CDR3 sequence reads: CASRHRTGGVGTGELFF. In nucleotides, the CDR3 is TGTGCCAGCAGGCACAGAACAGGGGGCGTAGGCACCGGGGAGCTGTTTTTT.

This chain uses TRBV6-2 or TRBV6-3 with TRBJ2-7; perhaps TRBD1 as D (7 bases). This CDR3 has 14 amino acids. V was clipped by 7 bases and J by 2 bases, with 15 bases between them. CDR1 is MNHEY and CDR2 is SVGEGT in the germline V gene. CDR3 amino acids: CASKGQGGPYEQYF. In DNA, the CDR3 is TGTGCCAGCAAGGGCCAGGGGGGCCCCTACGAGCAGTACTTC.

This clonotype showed up just a few times. The chain couples TRBV7-2 to TRBJ2-5, with a weak D call TRBD1 (5 bases). The V end was cut by 0 bases, the J end by 4 bases, with 9 bases between. Germline CDR1 and CDR2: SGHTA and FQGNSA. The CDR3 has 14 residues. The DNA of the CDR3 is TGTGCCAGCAGCTTAGCTGTGACAGCAGAGACCCAGTACTTC. Translating it yields CASSLAVTAETQYF. Full variable domain (rest looked up from reference TRBV7-2 and TRBJ2-5): GAGVSQSPSNKVTEKGKDVELRCDPISGHTALYWYRQSLGQGLEFLIYFQGNSAPDKSGLPSDRFSAERTGGSVSTLTIQRTQQEDSAVYLCASSLAVTAETQYFGPGTRLLVL.